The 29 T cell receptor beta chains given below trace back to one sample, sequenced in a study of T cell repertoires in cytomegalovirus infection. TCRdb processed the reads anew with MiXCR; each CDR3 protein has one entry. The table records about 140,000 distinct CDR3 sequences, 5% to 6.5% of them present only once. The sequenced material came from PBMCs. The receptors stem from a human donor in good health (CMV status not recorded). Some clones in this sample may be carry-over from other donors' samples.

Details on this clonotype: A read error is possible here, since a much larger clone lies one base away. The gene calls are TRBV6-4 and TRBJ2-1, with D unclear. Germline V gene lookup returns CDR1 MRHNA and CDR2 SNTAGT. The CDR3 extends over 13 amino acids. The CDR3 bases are TGTGCCAGCAGTGCCAATACCTACACTGAGCAGTTCTTC. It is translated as CASSANTYTEQFF.

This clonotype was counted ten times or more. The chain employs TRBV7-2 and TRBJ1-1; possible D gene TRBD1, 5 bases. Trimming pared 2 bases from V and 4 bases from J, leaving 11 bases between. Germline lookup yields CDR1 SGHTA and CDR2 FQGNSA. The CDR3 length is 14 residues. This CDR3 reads CASSLRRGGTEAFF. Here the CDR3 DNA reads TGTGCCAGCAGCTTAAGGAGGGGAGGCACTGAAGCTTTCTTT.

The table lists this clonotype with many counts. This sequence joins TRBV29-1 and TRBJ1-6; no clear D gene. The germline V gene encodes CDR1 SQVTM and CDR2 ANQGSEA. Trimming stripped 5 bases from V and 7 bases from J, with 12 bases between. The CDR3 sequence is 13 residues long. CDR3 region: CSVQTSRNSPLHF. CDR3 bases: TGCAGCGTTCAGACCAGCCGAAATTCACCCCTCCACTTT.

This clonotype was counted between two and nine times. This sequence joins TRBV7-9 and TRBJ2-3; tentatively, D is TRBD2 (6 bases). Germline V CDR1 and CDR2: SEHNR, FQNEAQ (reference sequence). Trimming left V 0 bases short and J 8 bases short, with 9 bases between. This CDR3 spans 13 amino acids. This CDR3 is CASSLAGRGTQYF. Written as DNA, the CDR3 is TGTGCCAGCAGCTTAGCCGGGCGGGGTACGCAGTATTTT.

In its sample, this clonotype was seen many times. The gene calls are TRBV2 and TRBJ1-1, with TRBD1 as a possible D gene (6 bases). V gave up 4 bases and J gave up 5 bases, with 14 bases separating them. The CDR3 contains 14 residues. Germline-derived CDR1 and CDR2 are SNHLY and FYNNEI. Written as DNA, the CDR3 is TGTGCCAGCAGTGTAGTCAGGGGAAGGACTGAAGCTTTCTTT. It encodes CASSVVRGRTEAFF.

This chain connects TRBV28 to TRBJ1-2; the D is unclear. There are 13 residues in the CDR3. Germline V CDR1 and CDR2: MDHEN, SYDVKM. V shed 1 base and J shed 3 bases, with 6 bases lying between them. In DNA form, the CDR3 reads TGTGCCAGCAGTTTATTAGGCCACTATGGCTACACCTTC. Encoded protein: CASSLLGHYGYTF.

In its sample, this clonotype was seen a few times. CDR3 in amino acids: CASSYSWAPGTPYNEQFF. CDR3 in DNA: TGTGCCAGCAGTTACTCATGGGCGCCAGGGACACCCTACAATGAGCAGTTCTTC. The rearrangement joins TRBV6-2 or TRBV6-3 to TRBJ2-1; possible D gene TRBD1, 6 bases. Germline V gives CDR1 MNHEY, CDR2 SVGEGT. With 0 bases removed from V and 2 bases from J, the gap between germline ends came to 17 bases. This CDR3 is 18 amino acids long.

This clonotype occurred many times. DNA of the CDR3: TGTGCCAGCAGTGATTTGCTAGCGGGTTCTTCCTACGAGCAGTACTTC. As protein: CASSDLLAGSSYEQYF. The chain combines TRBV2 with TRBJ2-7; 8 nucleotides line up with TRBD2. Germline lookup yields CDR1 SNHLY and CDR2 FYNNEI. The V gene end was trimmed by 3 bases and the J gene end by 1 base; junction bases not matched to a gene: 8. CDR3 length: 16 amino acids.

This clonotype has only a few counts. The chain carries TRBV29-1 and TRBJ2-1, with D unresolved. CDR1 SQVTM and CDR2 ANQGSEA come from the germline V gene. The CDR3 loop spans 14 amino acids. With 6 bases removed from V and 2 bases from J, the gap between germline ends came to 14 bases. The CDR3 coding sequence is TGCAGCGTCGGGCCAAGAACCCCCTACAATGAGCAGTTCTTC. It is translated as CSVGPRTPYNEQFF.

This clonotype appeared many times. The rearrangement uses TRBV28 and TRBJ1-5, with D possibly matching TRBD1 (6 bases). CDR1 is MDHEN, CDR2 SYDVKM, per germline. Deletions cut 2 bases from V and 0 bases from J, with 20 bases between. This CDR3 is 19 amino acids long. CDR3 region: CASSLRGKRGRDSNQPQHF. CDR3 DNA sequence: TGTGCCAGCAGTTTAAGGGGAAAGCGGGGGCGAGATAGCAATCAGCCCCAGCATTTT.

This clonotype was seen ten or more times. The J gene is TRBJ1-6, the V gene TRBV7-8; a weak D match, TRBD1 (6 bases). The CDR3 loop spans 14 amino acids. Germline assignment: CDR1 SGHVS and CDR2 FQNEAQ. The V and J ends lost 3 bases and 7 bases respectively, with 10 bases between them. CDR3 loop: CASSLIQGNSPLHF. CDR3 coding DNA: TGTGCCAGCAGCTTGATACAGGGCAATTCACCCCTCCACTTT.

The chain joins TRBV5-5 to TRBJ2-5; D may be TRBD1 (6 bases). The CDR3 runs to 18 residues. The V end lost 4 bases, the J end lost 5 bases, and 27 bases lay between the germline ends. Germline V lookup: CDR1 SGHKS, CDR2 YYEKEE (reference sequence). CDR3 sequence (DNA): TGTGCCAGCAGCACGGCAGGGGTTGATCAAGTTGATCGGGAGACCCAGTACTTC. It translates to CASSTAGVDQVDRETQYF.

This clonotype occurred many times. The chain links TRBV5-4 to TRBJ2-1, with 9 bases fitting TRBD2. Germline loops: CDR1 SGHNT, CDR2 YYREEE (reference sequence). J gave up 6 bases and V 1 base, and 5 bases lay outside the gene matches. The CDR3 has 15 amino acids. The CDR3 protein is CASSLYAGGLNEQFF. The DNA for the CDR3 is TGTGCCAGCAGCTTGTATGCGGGGGGGCTCAATGAGCAGTTCTTC.

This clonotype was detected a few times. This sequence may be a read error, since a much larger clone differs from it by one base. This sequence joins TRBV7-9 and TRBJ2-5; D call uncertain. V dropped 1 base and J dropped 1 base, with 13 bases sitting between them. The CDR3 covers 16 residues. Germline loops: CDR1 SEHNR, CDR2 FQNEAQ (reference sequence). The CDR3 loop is CASSLVMVVRQETQYF. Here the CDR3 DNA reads TGTGCCAGCAGCTTAGTGATGGTAGTCCGCCAAGAGACCCAGTACTTC.

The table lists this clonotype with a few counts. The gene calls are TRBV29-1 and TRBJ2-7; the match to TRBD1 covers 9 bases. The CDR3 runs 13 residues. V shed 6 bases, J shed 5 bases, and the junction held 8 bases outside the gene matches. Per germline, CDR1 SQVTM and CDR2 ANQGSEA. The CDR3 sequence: CSVGGQGGDEQYF. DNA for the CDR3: TGCAGCGTCGGGGGACAGGGAGGCGACGAGCAGTACTTC.

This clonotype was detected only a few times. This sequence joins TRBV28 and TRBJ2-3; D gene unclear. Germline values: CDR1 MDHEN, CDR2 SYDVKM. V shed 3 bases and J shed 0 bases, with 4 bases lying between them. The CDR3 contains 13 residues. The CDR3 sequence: CASSFFSTDTQYF. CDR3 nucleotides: TGTGCCAGCAGTTTTTTCAGCACAGATACGCAGTATTTT.

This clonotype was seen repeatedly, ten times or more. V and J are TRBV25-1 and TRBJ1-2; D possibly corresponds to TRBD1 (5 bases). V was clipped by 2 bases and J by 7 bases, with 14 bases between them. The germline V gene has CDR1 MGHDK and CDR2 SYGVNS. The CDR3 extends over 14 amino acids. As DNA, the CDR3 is TGTGCCAGCAGTGAACCCCGCCCCGGGGGTGGCTACACCTTC. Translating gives CASSEPRPGGGYTF.

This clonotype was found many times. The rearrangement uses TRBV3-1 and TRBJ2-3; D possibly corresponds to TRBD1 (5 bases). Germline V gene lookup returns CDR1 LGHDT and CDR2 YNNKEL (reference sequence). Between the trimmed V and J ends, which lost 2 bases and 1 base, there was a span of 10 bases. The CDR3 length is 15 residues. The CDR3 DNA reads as TGTGCCAGCAGCCAAAGAACAGGTCGCACAGATACGCAGTATTTT. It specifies CASSQRTGRTDTQYF.

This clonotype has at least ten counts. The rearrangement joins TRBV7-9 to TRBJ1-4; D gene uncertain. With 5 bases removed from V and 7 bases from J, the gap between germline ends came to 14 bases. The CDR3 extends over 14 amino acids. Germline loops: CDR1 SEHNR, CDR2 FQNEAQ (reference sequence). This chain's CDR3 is CASSPGAATEKLFF. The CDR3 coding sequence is TGTGCCAGCAGCCCGGGTGCAGCAACTGAAAAACTGTTTTTT.

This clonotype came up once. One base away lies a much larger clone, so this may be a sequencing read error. The CDR3 sequence is CVSSLRSGGDRTDTQYF. CDR3 in DNA: TGTGTCAGCAGCTTGAGGAGCGGGGGGGATCGCACAGATACGCAGTATTTT. The chain is built from TRBV5-4 and TRBJ2-3, with TRBD2 identical over 10 bases. The CDR3 sequence is 17 residues long. CDR1 is SGHNT and CDR2 is YYREEE in the germline V gene (reference sequence).

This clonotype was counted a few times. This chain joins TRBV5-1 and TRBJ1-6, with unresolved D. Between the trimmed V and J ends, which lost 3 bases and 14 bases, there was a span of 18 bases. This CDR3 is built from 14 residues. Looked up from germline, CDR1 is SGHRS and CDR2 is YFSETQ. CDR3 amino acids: CASSSDGPISTLHF. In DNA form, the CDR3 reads TGCGCCAGCAGCTCGGACGGACCCATAAGCACCCTCCACTTT.

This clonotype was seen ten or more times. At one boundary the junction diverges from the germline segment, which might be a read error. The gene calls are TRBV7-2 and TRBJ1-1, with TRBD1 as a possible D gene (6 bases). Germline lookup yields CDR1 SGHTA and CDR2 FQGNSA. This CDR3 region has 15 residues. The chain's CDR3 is CANSRRTGRGTEAFF. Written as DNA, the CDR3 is TGTGCCAACAGCCGAAGAACAGGGAGAGGGACTGAAGCTTTCTTT.

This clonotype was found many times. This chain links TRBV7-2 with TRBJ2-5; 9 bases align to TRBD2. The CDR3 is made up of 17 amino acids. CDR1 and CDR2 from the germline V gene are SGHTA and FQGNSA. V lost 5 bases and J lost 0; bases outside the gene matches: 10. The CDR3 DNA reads TGTGCCAGCAGCCAACAAAGCGGGGGGACTTACCAAGAGACCCAGTACTTC. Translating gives CASSQQSGGTYQETQYF.

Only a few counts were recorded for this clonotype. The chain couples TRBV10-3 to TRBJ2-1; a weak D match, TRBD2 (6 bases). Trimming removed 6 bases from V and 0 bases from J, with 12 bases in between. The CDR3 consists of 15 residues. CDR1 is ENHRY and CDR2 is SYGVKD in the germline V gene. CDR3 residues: CAIRTEGLSYNEQFF. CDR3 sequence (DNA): TGTGCCATCAGGACGGAGGGGCTCTCCTACAATGAGCAGTTCTTC.

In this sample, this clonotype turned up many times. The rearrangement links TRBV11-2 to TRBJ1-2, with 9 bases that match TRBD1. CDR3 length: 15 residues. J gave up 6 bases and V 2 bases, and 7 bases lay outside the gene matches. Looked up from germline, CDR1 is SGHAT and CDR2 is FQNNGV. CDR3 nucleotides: TGTGCCAGCAGCTTAATCCGGGACAGGGAAAATGGCTACACCTTC. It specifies CASSLIRDRENGYTF.

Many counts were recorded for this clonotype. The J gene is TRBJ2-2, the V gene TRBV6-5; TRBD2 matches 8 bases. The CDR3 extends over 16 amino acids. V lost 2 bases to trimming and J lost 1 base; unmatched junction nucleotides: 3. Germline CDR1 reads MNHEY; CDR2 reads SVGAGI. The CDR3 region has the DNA TGTGCCAGCAGTTACATTGCGGGGGGGAACACCGGGGAGCTGTTTTTT. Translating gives CASSYIAGGNTGELFF.

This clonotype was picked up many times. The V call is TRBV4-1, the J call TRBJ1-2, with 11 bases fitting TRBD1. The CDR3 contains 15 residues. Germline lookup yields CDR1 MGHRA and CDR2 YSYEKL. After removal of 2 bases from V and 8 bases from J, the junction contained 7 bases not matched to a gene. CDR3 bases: TGCGCCAGCAGCCAACCTGGACAGGGGGCGGGAGGCTACACCTTC. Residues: CASSQPGQGAGGYTF.

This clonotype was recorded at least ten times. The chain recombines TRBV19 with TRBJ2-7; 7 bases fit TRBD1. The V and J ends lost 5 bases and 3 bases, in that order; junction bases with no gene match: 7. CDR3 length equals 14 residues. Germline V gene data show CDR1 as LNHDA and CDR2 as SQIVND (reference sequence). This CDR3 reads CASSAGTANYEQYF. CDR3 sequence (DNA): TGTGCCAGTAGTGCCGGGACAGCGAACTACGAGCAGTACTTC. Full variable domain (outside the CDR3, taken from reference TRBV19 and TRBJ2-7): DGGITQSPKYLFRKEGQNVTLSCEQNLNHDAMYWYRQDPGQGLRLIYYSQIVNDFQKGDIAEGYSVSREKKESFPLTVTSAQKNPTAFYLCASSAGTANYEQYFGPGTRLTVT.

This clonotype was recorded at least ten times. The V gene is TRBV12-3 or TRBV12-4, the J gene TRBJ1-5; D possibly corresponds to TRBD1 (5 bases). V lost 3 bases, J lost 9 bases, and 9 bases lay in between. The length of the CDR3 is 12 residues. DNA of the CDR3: TGTGCCAGCAGTTTTGAGGGGCCGCCCCAGCATTTT. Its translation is CASSFEGPPQHF.